The present TCR beta chain was sequenced within a study of regulatory T cells in long-lasting Graves disease (dated by TCRdb to the early 2020s). About the investigation overall: Persistent Graves' disease was defined as antithyroid drug treatment for over 5 years with persistently positive TSH receptor autoantibodies. The study was conducted in China and was registered as a clinical trial. Peripheral blood TCR sequencing and RNA sequencing compared persistent Graves' disease patients with newly diagnosed Graves' disease patients. On average, persistent Graves' disease patients in the clinical cohort had been on antithyroid drugs for roughly 11 years. TCR sequencing covered roughly 13 persistent and approximately 20 newly diagnosed Graves' disease patients, 33 samples in total.

Library preparation was by multiplex PCR. The run used an Illumina HiSeq 4000. TCR beta libraries were built with iRepertoire HTBI primers and Arm-PCR amplification of CDR3 regions. Before sequencing, the PCR products underwent gel purification. As for the authors' bioinformatics: Across samples, 55 to 80 TRBV and roughly 15 TRBJ segments were identified and used for gene usage analysis of CDR3 amino acid clonotypes. Filtered high-quality paired reads were merged into contigs using COPE and FqMerger. BLAST was used to align contigs to IMGT TRBV, TRBD and TRBJ reference genes, with CDR3 defined following IMGT. Any clonotype with a frequency above 0.1% was counted as a highly expanded clone. Repertoire diversity was measured by Shannon entropy, and V-J evenness by the Gini coefficient. Public clonotypes were defined as clonotypes shared by more than one individual. TCRdb reran the public reads through fastp at Q25 and MiXCR, keeping productive beta chains. Each entry merges the rows of one CDR3 protein and shows their most common DNA and genes. These V and J calls derive from TCRdb rather than the authors' analysis. The sample table lists about 660,000 distinct CDR3 sequences, 25% to 35% of them with a count of one. Clones ranked in the top ten supply roughly 40% of the sample.

The CDR3 numbers 12 residues from cysteine through phenylalanine. Only CDR3 DNA is held: 36 bases, read in frame from base 1. As encoded in the germline V gene (reference sequence), CDR1 is WNHNN while CDR2 is SYGVQD. At the junction V is shortened by 7 bases and J by 9 bases, with 13 bases in between. The intended sense of this specimen's time point label: persistent/refractory GD, antithyroid drugs over 5 years with positive TRAb. For both TCR sequencing and RNA sequencing, RNA was extracted from PBMCs using TRIzol. The diagnosis of Graves' disease was made according to American Thyroid Association guidelines. Recruitment of patients was carried out at an endocrinology department in Xi'an, China. From each patient, about 9 milliliters of peripheral blood was collected into an EDTA anticoagulant tube. Ficoll Paque Plus density gradient separation was used to isolate PBMCs, and no further T cell sorting was done. An Agilent 2100 Bioanalyzer and agarose gel were used to check RNA quality, while a NanoDrop 2000 measured RNA concentration.

In this sample, this clonotype turned up a few times. Its target antigen remains unknown. Per-base qualities were not stored, and no clone one base away is much larger. Findings and caveats that apply to the study as a whole: Persistent patients shared more public clonotypes among themselves (more than 2,500) than newly diagnosed patients did (approximately 970). The small sample size was acknowledged by the authors as a limitation that may reduce accuracy. Persistent disease showed preferential use of TRBV28, TRBJ1-2 and TRBJ2-5, whereas newly diagnosed disease favored TRBV20-1 and TRBJ2-1. Because the primary lesion, thyroid tissue, could not be accessed, the study looked at peripheral blood alone. Only the TCR beta chain was sequenced and analyzed. Compared with newly diagnosed patients, patients with persistent Graves' disease had lower TCR Shannon entropy and fewer highly expanded clones, which suggests clonal expansion.

The source material was peripheral blood mononuclear cells (PBMCs), sampled when the disease was refractory, from a patient treated with antithyroid drugs. The V gene is TRBV10-1 and the J gene is TRBJ1-5; the D gene assignment is ambiguous. This receptor was taken from a female donor with Graves disease. The DNA sequence is as follows: TGCGCCAGCACGACCGTGTTTTTGCCCCAGCATTTT. Translated, it gives CASTTVFLPQHF.